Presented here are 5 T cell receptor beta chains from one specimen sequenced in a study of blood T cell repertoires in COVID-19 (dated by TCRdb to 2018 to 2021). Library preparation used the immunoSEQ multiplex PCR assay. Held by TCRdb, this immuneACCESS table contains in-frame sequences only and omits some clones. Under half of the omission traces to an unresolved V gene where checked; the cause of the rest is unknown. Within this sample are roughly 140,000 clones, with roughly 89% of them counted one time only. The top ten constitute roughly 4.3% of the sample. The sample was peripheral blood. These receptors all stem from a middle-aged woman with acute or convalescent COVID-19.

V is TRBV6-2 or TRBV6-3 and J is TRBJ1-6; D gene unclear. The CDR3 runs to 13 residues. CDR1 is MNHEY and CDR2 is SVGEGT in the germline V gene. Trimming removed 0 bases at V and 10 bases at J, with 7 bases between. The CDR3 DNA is TGTGCCAGCAGTTACTCGGCAGGATCACCCCTCCACTTT. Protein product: CASSYSAGSPLHF.

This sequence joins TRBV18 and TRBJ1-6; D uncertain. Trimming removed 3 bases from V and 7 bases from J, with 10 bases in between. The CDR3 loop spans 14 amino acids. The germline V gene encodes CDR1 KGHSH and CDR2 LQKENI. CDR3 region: CASSPPLANSPLHF. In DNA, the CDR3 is TGTGCCAGCTCACCCCCCCTCGCGAATTCACCCCTCCACTTT.

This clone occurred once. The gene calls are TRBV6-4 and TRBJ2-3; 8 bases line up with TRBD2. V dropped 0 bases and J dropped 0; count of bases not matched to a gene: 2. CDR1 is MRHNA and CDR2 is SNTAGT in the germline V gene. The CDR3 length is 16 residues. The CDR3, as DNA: TGTGCCAGCAGTGACTCTACTAGCGGTAGCACAGATACGCAGTATTTT. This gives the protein CASSDSTSGSTDTQYF.

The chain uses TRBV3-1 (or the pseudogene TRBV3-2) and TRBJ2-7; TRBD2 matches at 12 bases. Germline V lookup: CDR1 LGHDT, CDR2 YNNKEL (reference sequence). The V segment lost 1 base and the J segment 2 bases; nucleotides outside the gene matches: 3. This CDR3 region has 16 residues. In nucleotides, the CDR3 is TGTGCCAGCAGCCAAGGAAGACTAGCGGGGGCCTACGAGCAGTACTTC. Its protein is CASSQGRLAGAYEQYF.

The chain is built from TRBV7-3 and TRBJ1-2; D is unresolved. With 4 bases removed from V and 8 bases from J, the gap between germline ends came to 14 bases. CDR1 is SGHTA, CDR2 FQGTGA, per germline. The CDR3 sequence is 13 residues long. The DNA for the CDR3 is TGTGCCAGCAGCTCGCAGGAGGGTTCAGGCTACACCTTC. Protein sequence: CASSSQEGSGYTF.